These 7 T cell receptor beta chains were all obtained from the same sample, sequenced in a study of T cells expressing NK-cell markers. TCRdb re-called the 5' RACE reads; every CDR3 protein appears as one record, without DNA. This sample's table has about 370,000 distinct CDR3 sequences. What was sequenced was blood T cells: a sorted CD56 or NKG2C T cell subset, CD4+ or CD8+ T cells, or bulk PBMC T cells (not recorded which). These receptors were obtained from a woman aged 50 to 65 in good health.

The chain carries TRBV10-3 and TRBJ2-3. The CDR3 has 15 residues. Germline V gene lookup returns CDR1 ENHRY and CDR2 SYGVKD. CDR3 residues: CAISESGQSTDTQYF.

V usage is TRBV7-9 and J usage is TRBJ2-5; TCRdb names TRBD1, which stays unverified in the absence of DNA. This CDR3 comprises 14 residues. The V gene's germline CDR1 is SEHNR and CDR2 FQNEAQ (reference sequence). CDR3 region: CASSGGEGPETQYF.

The rearrangement joins TRBV3-1 to TRBJ1-1; TCRdb reports TRBD1, a call that lacks DNA to check it against. The CDR3 spans 14 residues. Germline loops: CDR1 LGHDT, CDR2 YNNKEL (reference sequence). The CDR3 region is CASSQLGGRTEAFF.

The V and J genes are TRBV5-1 and TRBJ2-2; the TRBD1 assignment by TCRdb is unverifiable without DNA. CDR3 length: 15 amino acids. CDR1 is SGHRS and CDR2 is YFSETQ in the germline V gene. The CDR3 sequence: CASSTTGAYTGELFF. The variable domain in full, completed from reference TRBV5-1 and TRBJ2-2, reads KAGVTQTPRYLIKTRGQQVTLSCSPISGHRSVSWYQQTPGQGLQFLFEYFSETQRNKGNFPGRFSGRQFSNSRSEMNVSTLELGDSALYLCASSTTGAYTGELFFGEGSRLTVL.

The rearrangement uses TRBV10-3 and TRBJ2-1; TCRdb's D call, TRBD2, is unchecked because there is no DNA. The CDR3 length is 14 residues. Germline assignment: CDR1 ENHRY and CDR2 SYGVKD. The CDR3 loop is CAIVRDFNYNEQFF.

This chain uses TRBV11-2 with TRBJ2-2; TCRdb's D call, TRBD1, is unchecked because there is no DNA. Germline V CDR1 and CDR2: SGHAT, FQNNGV. This CDR3 comprises 17 residues. Here the CDR3 reads CASSLDPGRANTGELFF. Based on the CDR3 plus reference TRBV11-2 and TRBJ2-2, the full variable domain is EAGVAQSPRYKIIEKRQSVAFWCNPISGHATLYWYQQILGQGPKLLIQFQNNGVVDDSQLPKDRFSAERLKGVDSTLKIQPAKLEDSAVYLCASSLDPGRANTGELFFGEGSRLTVL.

This rearrangement joins TRBV24-1 to TRBJ2-3; the TRBD2 assignment by TCRdb is unverifiable without DNA. CDR3 length: 18 amino acids. Germline V CDR1 and CDR2: KGHDR, SFDVKD. The CDR3 spells CATSDFSWVAGSTDTQYF.